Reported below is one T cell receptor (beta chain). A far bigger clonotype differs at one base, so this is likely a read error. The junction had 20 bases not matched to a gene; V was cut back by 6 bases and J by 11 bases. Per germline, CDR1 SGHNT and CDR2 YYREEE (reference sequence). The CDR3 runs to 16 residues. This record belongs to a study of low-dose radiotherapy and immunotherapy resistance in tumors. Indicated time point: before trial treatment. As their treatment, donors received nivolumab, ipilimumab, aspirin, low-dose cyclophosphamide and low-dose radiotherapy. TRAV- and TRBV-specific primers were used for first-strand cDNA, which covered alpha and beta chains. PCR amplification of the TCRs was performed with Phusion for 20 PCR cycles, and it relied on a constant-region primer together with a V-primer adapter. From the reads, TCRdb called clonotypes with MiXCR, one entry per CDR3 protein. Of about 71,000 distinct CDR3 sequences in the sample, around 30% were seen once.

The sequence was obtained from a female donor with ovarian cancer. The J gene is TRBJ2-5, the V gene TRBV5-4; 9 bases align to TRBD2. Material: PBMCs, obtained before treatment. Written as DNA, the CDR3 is TGTGCCAGCACCCCGGGGGTAGCGGGAGTAAACAATGAGCAGTACTTC. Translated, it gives CASTPGVAGVNNEQYF.